These 21 T cell receptor beta chains share one sample of origin, sequenced in a study of T cells in localized non-small cell lung cancer. TCRdb's table, derived via immunoSEQ multiplex PCR, lists solely in-frame clones and lacks some. The sample has approximately 10,000 clones, roughly 82% seen once; the top ten hold around 21%. The sample was peripheral blood mononuclear cells, taken before any cancer treatment. These receptors all stem from an older female donor with stage II lung adenocarcinoma.

This chain joins TRBV18 and TRBJ1-5; 9 nucleotides match TRBD1. The CDR3 runs 13 residues. The V segment lost 4 bases and the J segment 8 bases; nucleotides outside the gene matches: 3. Germline assignment: CDR1 KGHSH and CDR2 LQKENI. The CDR3 reads CASSRGQGEPQHF. CDR3 DNA: TGTGCCAGCTCACGGGGACAGGGAGAGCCCCAGCATTTT.

The chain employs TRBV6-6 and TRBJ2-5; D might be TRBD2 (6 bases). Per the germline V gene, CDR1 is MNHNY and CDR2 is SVGAGI (reference sequence). The V end lost 2 bases, the J end lost 4 bases, and 11 bases lay between the germline ends. This CDR3 contains 14 residues. In nucleotides, the CDR3 is TGTGCCAGCAGTTACGGAAGGGACTTAGAGACCCAGTACTTC. Translating gives CASSYGRDLETQYF.

This chain links TRBV19 with TRBJ1-2; D not certain. This CDR3 comprises 14 residues. Trimming cost V 5 bases and J 4 bases, with 14 bases left between them. Per germline, CDR1 LNHDA and CDR2 SQIVND (reference sequence). The DNA of the CDR3 is TGTGCCAGTAGTCCCGGGGTGGTCGGCTATGGCTACACCTTC. This translates into CASSPGVVGYGYTF.

This clone has a handful of counts. The chain carries TRBV4-2 and TRBJ1-1, with unresolved D. The CDR3 extends over 14 amino acids. In germline, CDR1 is LGHNA, CDR2 YNFKEQ. V was clipped by 0 bases and J by 4 bases, with 9 bases between them. Here the CDR3 DNA reads TGTGCCAGCAGCCAAGAAAGGTTCGGCACTGAAGCTTTCTTT. It is translated as CASSQERFGTEAFF.

This clone turned up a few times. The J gene is TRBJ2-1, the V gene TRBV7-9, with 9 bases that match TRBD1. The CDR3 has 16 residues. V shed 4 bases and J 3 bases; nucleotides not matched to a gene: 7. Germline CDR1 is SEHNR and CDR2 is FQNEAQ (reference sequence). The CDR3 sequence: CASSSDQTGGYNEQFF. Here the CDR3 DNA reads TGTGCCAGCAGCTCCGACCAGACAGGGGGCTACAATGAGCAGTTCTTC.

The chain links TRBV2 to TRBJ2-3; D may be TRBD1 or TRBD2 (5 bases each). The CDR3 has 12 amino acids. From germline, CDR1 is SNHLY and CDR2 FYNNEI. Trimming took off 6 bases at V and 9 bases at J, with 13 bases between the two ends. CDR3 region: CASRGRDATQYF. As DNA, the CDR3 is TGTGCCAGCAGGGGACGGGATGCCACGCAGTATTTT.

This clone was picked up a small number of times. The gene calls are TRBV5-1 and TRBJ1-1, with 11 bases matching TRBD1. CDR1 and CDR2 (germline): SGHRS, YFSETQ. Unmatched junction bases numbered 6, after V lost 4 bases and J lost 1 base. This CDR3 has 16 residues. The CDR3 sequence is CASSPDRGRRNTEAFF. The CDR3 DNA reads as TGCGCCAGCAGCCCGGACAGGGGGCGTAGGAACACTGAAGCTTTCTTT. Drawing the rest from reference TRBV5-1 and TRBJ1-1, the complete variable domain is KAGVTQTPRYLIKTRGQQVTLSCSPISGHRSVSWYQQTPGQGLQFLFEYFSETQRNKGNFPGRFSGRQFSNSRSEMNVSTLELGDSALYLCASSPDRGRRNTEAFFGQGTRLTVV.

This chain links TRBV10-3 with TRBJ1-4, with 9 nucleotides matching TRBD1. The CDR3 has 14 residues. Per germline, CDR1 ENHRY and CDR2 SYGVKD. After removal of 0 bases from V and 7 bases from J, the junction contained 0 bases not matched to a gene. In DNA form, the CDR3 reads TGTGCCATCAGTGAGTCGACAGGGGGTGAAAAACTGTTTTTT. This encodes CAISESTGGEKLFF.

V usage is TRBV4-3 and J usage is TRBJ2-3; D is unclear. There are 13 residues in the CDR3. From germline, CDR1 is LGHNA and CDR2 YSLEER. V lost 0 bases, J lost 7 bases, and 8 bases lay in between. DNA for the CDR3: TGCGCCAGCAGCCAAGAAGAAGGGAATACGCAGTATTTT. Encoded protein: CASSQEEGNTQYF.

This clone was seen more than once but under ten times. The J gene is TRBJ2-7, the V gene TRBV18; D is perhaps TRBD1 or TRBD2 (6 bases each). V gave up 8 bases and J gave up 4 bases, with 18 bases separating them. This CDR3 comprises 14 residues. Germline CDR1 reads KGHSH; CDR2 reads LQKENI. The CDR3 coding sequence is TGTGCCAGCGCGCCGGGGGCGGCTTCATACGAGCAGTACTTC. It yields the protein CASAPGAASYEQYF.

This clone was counted only a few times. The chain combines TRBV5-8 with TRBJ1-6; 10 nucleotides align to TRBD1. V was pared by 2 bases and J by 9 bases, with 5 bases of the junction left unmatched. This CDR3 has 15 residues. CDR1 and CDR2 (germline): SGHTS, YDEGEE. CDR3 loop: CASSLIGTGVSPLHF. The CDR3 DNA is TGTGCCAGCAGCTTAATAGGGACAGGGGTTTCACCCCTCCACTTT.

The genes are TRBV10-1 and TRBJ2-2; D is unresolved. Germline CDR1 and CDR2: WNHNN and SYGVQD (reference sequence). Trimming left V 3 bases short and J 0 bases short, with 20 bases between. The CDR3 spans 19 residues. The CDR3 sequence is CASSDGCFMAETNTGELFF. The CDR3 DNA reads as TGCGCCAGCAGTGATGGTTGCTTCATGGCTGAAACGAACACCGGGGAGCTGTTTTTT.

The rearrangement joins TRBV6-5 to TRBJ2-7; the D gene is possibly TRBD2 (6 bases). Trimming cost V 6 bases and J 3 bases, with 12 bases left between them. This CDR3 has 13 amino acids. Per germline, CDR1 MNHEY and CDR2 SVGAGI. CDR3 region: CASRRGAVYEQYF. The CDR3 nucleotides are TGTGCCAGCAGACGCGGGGCAGTCTACGAGCAGTACTTC.

The gene calls are TRBV9 and TRBJ1-1, with D hard to call. Germline CDR1 reads SGDLS; CDR2 reads YYNGEE. V was trimmed by 3 bases and J by 2 bases, leaving 8 bases between them. CDR3 length: 13 amino acids. CDR3 in DNA: TGTGCCAGCAGCGCGACGGGAAACACTGAAGCTTTCTTT. Amino acid sequence: CASSATGNTEAFF.

The rearrangement joins TRBV9 to TRBJ2-2; TRBD1 agrees at 11 bases. Trimming took 0 bases from V and 3 from J; bases not matched to a gene: 10. Germline values: CDR1 SGDLS, CDR2 YYNGEE. This CDR3 contains 19 residues. CDR3 sequence: CASSVALPGTGGDTGELFF. Here the CDR3 DNA reads TGTGCCAGCAGCGTAGCCCTCCCAGGGACAGGGGGAGACACCGGGGAGCTGTTTTTT. The complete variable domain, with remaining parts taken from reference TRBV9 and TRBJ2-2, reads DSGVTQTPKHLITATGQRVTLRCSPRSGDLSVYWYQQSLDQGLQFLIQYYNGEERAKGNILERFSAQQFPDLHSELNLSSLELGDSALYFCASSVALPGTGGDTGELFFGEGSRLTVL.

The gene calls are TRBV4-1 and TRBJ1-1; a weak D match, TRBD1 (6 bases). The CDR3 totals 15 residues. Trimming pared 1 base from V and 3 bases from J, leaving 12 bases between. Germline V CDR1 and CDR2: MGHRA, YSYEKL. This chain's CDR3 is CASSQGGGVDTEAFF. DNA of the CDR3: TGCGCCAGCAGCCAAGGAGGGGGGGTGGACACTGAAGCTTTCTTT.

The chain has TRBV5-4 and TRBJ1-1, with a possible D match to TRBD1 (6 bases). V was trimmed by 4 bases and J by 6 bases, leaving 22 bases between them. Germline loops: CDR1 SGHNT, CDR2 YYREEE (reference sequence). The CDR3 runs to 16 residues. CDR3 residues: CASSPDRTLRRAEAFF. Written as DNA, the CDR3 is TGTGCCAGCAGCCCGGACAGAACACTTAGGAGGGCTGAAGCTTTCTTT.

The rearrangement links TRBV7-8 to TRBJ2-3; TRBD2 might be the D (5 bases). Trimming removed 0 bases from V and 3 bases from J, with 10 bases in between. This CDR3 has 15 residues. The germline gives CDR1 SGHVS, CDR2 FQNEAQ. CDR3 coding DNA: TGTGCCAGCAGCTTAGCCGGGGATTATACAGATACGCAGTATTTT. Protein: CASSLAGDYTDTQYF.

The CDR3 region is CAWSVIRMPDITDTQYF. Written as DNA, the CDR3 is TGTGCCTGGAGTGTAATACGGATGCCCGATATCACAGATACGCAGTATTTT. This chain links TRBV30 with TRBJ2-3; D unclear. CDR3 length: 17 residues. Germline-derived CDR1 and CDR2 are GTSNPN and SVGIG (reference sequence). Trimming removed 0 bases from V and 2 bases from J, with 18 bases in between.

This chain joins TRBV5-4 and TRBJ2-5; 7 bases are a match to TRBD2. The CDR3 sequence is 14 residues long. V was clipped by 0 bases and J by 4 bases; unmatched bases: 3. Germline V CDR1 and CDR2: SGHNT, YYREEE (reference sequence). CDR3 amino acids: CASSLGGGLETQYF. In DNA, the CDR3 is TGTGCCAGCAGCTTGGGGGGGGGTTTAGAGACCCAGTACTTC.

CDR3 residues: CASSFYDEQYF. The CDR3 region has the DNA TGTGCCAGCAGCTTTTACGACGAGCAGTACTTC. The rearrangement joins TRBV7-8 to TRBJ2-7, with unresolved D. CDR3 length equals 11 residues. The germline V and J ends were trimmed by 3 bases and 5 bases, with 5 bases remaining between them. Germline-derived CDR1 and CDR2 are SGHVS and FQNEAQ.